A selection of T cell receptor beta chains follows, all from one sample in a study of control samples from healthy donors and cancer patients. Clones were sequenced by immunoSEQ multiplex PCR, and TCRdb holds only the in-frame ones, with some missing. This sample carries around 130,000 clones, 80% to 90% of them seen once, and the ten largest clones take about 12%. Sequencing used blood. These receptors originate from a young man in good health. Both conserved end residues are part of each CDR3. A D gene is named only where the DNA matches it firmly. Size is stated for part of the rows, as once, few or many counts, or as a class when the clone is expanded.

>TRBJ1-2|TRBV7-6|11|TRBD1|-
TGTGCCAGCAGCTTAGAAGGAAGGGGGCATTTC
CASSLEGRGHF
>TRBJ1-4|TRBV30|11|-|-
TGTGCCTGGTCTACAGGAATCCAACTGTTTTTT
CAWSTGIQLFF
>TRBJ1-2|TRBV11-2|12|TRBD1|-
TGTGCCAGCGGACAGGGGCCCTATGGCTACACCTTC
CASGQGPYGYTF
>TRBJ1-5|TRBV12-3/TRBV12-4|13|-|-
TGTGCCAGCAGCCCCAGGGAGGCTCAGCCCCAGCATTTT
CASSPREAQPQHF
>TRBJ2-2|TRBV2|14|-|-
TGTGCCAGCAGTGAAATGGTTACCACCGGGGAGCTGTTTTTT
CASSEMVTTGELFF
>TRBJ2-1|TRBV2|14|-|-
TGTGCCAGCAGTGTAGACGGGAACTACAATGAGCAGTTCTTC
CASSVDGNYNEQFF
>TRBJ1-5|TRBV6-6|12|TRBD1|-
TGTGCCACCGGGACAGACAATCAGCCCCAGCATTTT
CATGTDNQPQHF
>TRBJ1-1|TRBV19|17|TRBD1|-
TGTGCCAGCCAAAGACAGGGGGCAAGCGTGGGGGGCACTGAAGCTTTCTTT
CASQRQGASVGGTEAFF
>TRBJ1-4|TRBV3-1/TRBV3-2|15|-|-
TGTGCCAGCAGCCAAGGGTCCGGGGGCGGGGAAAAACTGTTTTTT
CASSQGSGGGEKLFF
>TRBJ2-5|TRBV2|13|-|many
TGTGCCAGCCACCTATACGCGGGGGAGACCCAGTACTTC
CASHLYAGETQYF
>TRBJ2-7|TRBV5-1|16|TRBD2|-
TGCGCCAGCAGCTTGACTAGCGGGACGAGCTCCTACGAGCAGTACTTC
CASSLTSGTSSYEQYF
>TRBJ1-1|TRBV5-1|17|TRBD1|-
TGCGCCAGCAGCTTGGGACAGGGGCCAGCTATGAACACTGAAGCTTTCTTT
CASSLGQGPAMNTEAFF
>TRBJ1-4|TRBV5-6|15|-|-
TGTGCCAGCAACCTTTGGGGTCTCCGAAGTGAAAAACTGTTTTTT
CASNLWGLRSEKLFF
>TRBJ1-3|TRBV19|14|TRBD1|-
TGTGCCAGTAGCACCGGACAGGCTGGAGACACCATATATTTT
CASSTGQAGDTIYF
>TRBJ2-7|TRBV5-1|14|-|-
TGCGCCAGCAGCTTGGCTGGGCCGGGGACCGAGCAGTACTTC
CASSLAGPGTEQYF
>TRBJ2-1|TRBV7-2|15|TRBD2|few
TGTGCCAGCAGTTCTAGCGGGGGGGCCCGGAATGAGCAGTTCTTC
CASSSSGGARNEQFF
>TRBJ1-1|TRBV30|15|-|-
TGTGCCTGGACGTTTAAGCGGGGAGCGGGTACTGAAGCTTTCTTT
CAWTFKRGAGTEAFF